Each of the 7 T cell receptor beta chains below was sequenced from the same sample in a study of blood T cell repertoires in COVID-19. Data came from immunoSEQ multiplex PCR; TCRdb stores just in-frame clones and leaves some out. The sample holds about 350,000 clones, about 89% seen once. The sample taken for sequencing was PBMCs or T cells enriched from blood (not recorded which). These receptors originate from a woman under 40 who had recovered from COVID-19.

This clone was seen a single time. The genes are TRBV11-2 and TRBJ2-7; TRBD2 matches at 8 bases. The CDR3 totals 15 residues. J was trimmed by 0 bases and V by 2 bases; bases with no gene match: 3. In germline, CDR1 is SGHAT, CDR2 FQNNGV. The CDR3 DNA follows: TGTGCCAGCAGCTTATTCGGGACTAGCTCCTACGAGCAGTACTTC. As protein: CASSLFGTSSYEQYF.

In its sample, this clone was seen a few times. V gene TRBV5-1 combines with J gene TRBJ2-7; TRBD2 aligns across 9 bases. CDR3 length: 20 amino acids. CDR1 and CDR2 (germline): SGHRS, YFSETQ. The J segment lost 0 bases and the V segment lost 0 bases, leaving 16 bases of the junction unmatched. The CDR3 DNA reads TGCGCCAGCAGCTTGGGAATCTTGGCGCTAGCGGGGAGGAGCTCCTACGAGCAGTACTTC. Translated, it gives CASSLGILALAGRSSYEQYF.

This chain uses TRBV20-1 with TRBJ2-3; 7 bases match TRBD1. The germline V gene encodes CDR1 DFQATT and CDR2 SNEGSKA (reference sequence). V lost 3 bases to trimming and J lost 0 bases; unmatched junction nucleotides: 6. The CDR3 spans 15 residues. CDR3 sequence: CSASRQGESTDTQYF. CDR3 bases: TGCAGTGCTAGTAGGCAGGGGGAAAGCACAGATACGCAGTATTTT.

This chain uses TRBV2 with TRBJ2-1; 8 positions agree with TRBD1. Per the germline V gene, CDR1 is SNHLY and CDR2 is FYNNEI. The CDR3 runs to 12 residues. V lost 9 bases to trimming and J lost 9 bases; unmatched junction nucleotides: 7. CDR3 region: CARGTGGFEQFF. Written as DNA, the CDR3 is TGTGCCAGGGGGACAGGCGGCTTTGAGCAGTTCTTC.

The genes are TRBV19 and TRBJ1-5; TRBD1 is a possible D gene (6 bases). Trimming pared 6 bases from V and 2 bases from J, leaving 11 bases between. CDR3 length: 14 residues. The germline V gene encodes CDR1 LNHDA and CDR2 SQIVND (reference sequence). The CDR3 sequence: CASSWTVGNQPQHF. The CDR3 region has the DNA TGTGCCAGTAGCTGGACAGTGGGCAATCAGCCCCAGCATTTT.

This clone has just one count. The rearrangement joins TRBV4-2 to TRBJ1-1; the match to TRBD1 covers 9 bases. The V gene's germline CDR1 is LGHNA and CDR2 YNFKEQ. The CDR3 contains 17 residues. V shed 4 bases, J shed 3 bases, and the junction held 12 bases outside the gene matches. The CDR3, as DNA: TGTGCCAGCAGCCGGTACCGGGGGACAGGGAAGGACACTGAAGCTTTCTTT. Its translation: CASSRYRGTGKDTEAFF.

The gene calls are TRBV28 and TRBJ1-1; perhaps TRBD1 as D (6 bases). CDR1 MDHEN and CDR2 SYDVKM come from the germline V gene. Trimming cost V 3 bases and J 2 bases, with 13 bases left between them. The CDR3 loop spans 15 amino acids. As DNA, the CDR3 is TGTGCCAGCAGTTTGCGGACAGCGACCAACACTGAAGCTTTCTTT. It is translated as CASSLRTATNTEAFF.